The source of this TCR beta chain is a study of blood T cell repertoires in COVID-19. Comment on this clone: Its ends do not fully match the called genes, so a read error is possible.

Libraries were prepared by immunoSEQ multiplex PCR; TCRdb keeps only in-frame clonotypes and omits some of them. This table holds fewer than 350,000 clones, approximately 90% found once. There are 15 residues in the CDR3. Germline V lookup: CDR1 ENHRY, CDR2 SYGVKD. This chain connects TRBV10-3 to TRBJ2-7; the match to TRBD2 covers 8 bases. This TCR derives from a woman between 40 and 50 years old with acute COVID-19. Sequencing was performed on PBMCs or T cells enriched from blood (not recorded which). Written as DNA, the CDR3 is TGTGCCATCAGTCAAGGGACTAGTTCCTCCGACGAGCAGTACTTC. Translated: CAISQGTSSSDEQYF.